What follows are 17 T cell receptor beta chains derived from one specimen sequenced in a study of control samples from healthy donors and cancer patients. TCRdb's table, derived via immunoSEQ multiplex PCR, lists solely in-frame clones and lacks some. There are about 130,000 clones in the sample; about 95% occur only once, and more than 13% lies in the top ten. The specimen was PBMCs. These receptors came from a man between 60 and 70 years old with colorectal cancer.

CDR3 DNA sequence: TGCGCCAGCAGCTTGTTTGGGCAGGGACAGCGAGAAGGCTACACCTTC. Translated: CASSLFGQGQREGYTF. This chain uses TRBV5-1 with TRBJ1-2; 7 bases align to TRBD1. The V gene's germline CDR1 is SGHRS and CDR2 YFSETQ. The CDR3 totals 16 residues. V lost 1 base and J lost 8; bases outside the gene matches: 14.

The rearrangement joins TRBV6-5 to TRBJ1-2; D unclear. V gave up 0 bases and J gave up 2 bases, with 10 bases separating them. Germline V lookup: CDR1 MNHEY, CDR2 SVGAGI. The CDR3 runs to 15 residues. Here the CDR3 reads CASSYSKGSNYGYTF. CDR3 coding DNA: TGTGCCAGCAGTTACTCGAAAGGGAGCAACTATGGCTACACCTTC.

DNA for the CDR3: TGTGCCAGCAGCTTAGTGGAGGGGGTCGGCAATTCACCCCTCCACTTT. Translated, it gives CASSLVEGVGNSPLHF. The rearrangement uses TRBV7-2 and TRBJ1-6; D perhaps matches TRBD1 (6 bases). The CDR3 is 16 amino acids. V dropped 1 base and J dropped 7 bases, with 14 bases sitting between them. Germline CDR1 is SGHTA and CDR2 is FQGNSA.

This clone was recorded once. The V and J genes are TRBV27 and TRBJ2-7; TRBD2 agrees at 7 bases. Germline CDR1 MNHEY, CDR2 SMNVEV (reference sequence). The CDR3 is 15 residues long. V lost 3 bases, J lost 2 bases, and 7 bases stayed unmatched. The CDR3 spells CASSLSGTTTYEQYF. The CDR3 DNA reads as TGTGCCAGCAGTTTGTCCGGGACTACTACCTACGAGCAGTACTTC.

The chain carries TRBV9 and TRBJ1-2; possibly TRBD1 for D (5 bases). The CDR3 has 14 residues. Germline lookup yields CDR1 SGDLS and CDR2 YYNGEE. V was cut by 0 bases and J by 3 bases, with 9 bases left in between. CDR3: CASSVGEGDYGYTF. CDR3 bases: TGTGCCAGCAGCGTAGGCGAAGGGGACTATGGCTACACCTTC. The entire variable domain, with the rest obtained from reference TRBV9 and TRBJ1-2, is as follows: DSGVTQTPKHLITATGQRVTLRCSPRSGDLSVYWYQQSLDQGLQFLIQYYNGEERAKGNILERFSAQQFPDLHSELNLSSLELGDSALYFCASSVGEGDYGYTFGSGTRLTVV.

The CDR3 loop reads CASSLSGVGGTEAFF. Written as DNA, the CDR3 is TGTGCCAGCAGTTTATCAGGGGTCGGGGGTACTGAAGCTTTCTTT. The V gene is TRBV27, the J gene TRBJ1-1, with a tentative D call TRBD1 (5 bases). Trimming removed 0 bases from V and 5 bases from J, with 13 bases in between. CDR1 MNHEY and CDR2 SMNVEV come from the germline V gene (reference sequence). There are 15 residues in the CDR3.

CDR3 DNA: TGTGCCAGCAGCCAGGGCAGCGGGGGGGCCTACGAGCAGTACTTC. Its protein is CASSQGSGGAYEQYF. This chain joins TRBV3-1 (or the pseudogene TRBV3-2) and TRBJ2-7, with 10 bases lining up with TRBD2. CDR3 length: 15 residues. Germline lookup yields CDR1 LGHDT and CDR2 YNNKEL (reference sequence). The junction had 4 bases not matched to a gene; V was cut back by 3 bases and J by 2 bases.

V and J are TRBV6-6 and TRBJ2-7; weak D call: TRBD2 (5 bases). CDR1 is MNHNY and CDR2 is SVGAGI in the germline V gene (reference sequence). The CDR3 is made up of 14 amino acids. The ends were cut back, 0 bases at V and 2 bases at J, with 8 bases in the middle. The CDR3 sequence: CASSYSGVAYEQYF. For the CDR3, the DNA is TGTGCCAGCAGTTACTCCGGGGTGGCCTACGAGCAGTACTTC.

This rearrangement joins TRBV9 to TRBJ1-4, with 7 bases fitting TRBD1. The germline CDR1 and CDR2 sequences are SGDLS and YYNGEE. This CDR3 has 15 residues. J lost 5 bases, V lost 3 bases, and 7 bases had no gene match. The CDR3 DNA reads as TGTGCCAGCAGCGGGGTGACAGGGAAGAATGAAAAACTGTTTTTT. This codes for CASSGVTGKNEKLFF.

The chain carries TRBV4-1 and TRBJ2-3, with D perhaps matching TRBD1 (6 bases). The germline V gene has CDR1 MGHRA and CDR2 YSYEKL. The length of the CDR3 is 15 residues. Trimming shortened V by 5 bases and J by 0 bases, and 12 bases separated the two germline ends. For the CDR3, the DNA is TGCGCCAGCAGCGCCAGACAGGATAGCACAGATACGCAGTATTTT. Amino acids: CASSARQDSTDTQYF.

This rearrangement joins TRBV6-5 to TRBJ1-2, with TRBD1 as a possible D gene (6 bases). This CDR3 is 14 amino acids long. Per germline, CDR1 MNHEY and CDR2 SVGAGI. The V and J ends lost 2 bases and 4 bases respectively, with 11 bases between them. CDR3 DNA: TGTGCCAGCAGTTACGAACAGGGTGCCTATGGCTACACCTTC. This sequence encodes CASSYEQGAYGYTF.

The rearrangement links TRBV2 to TRBJ2-2; 9 bases match TRBD1. CDR1 and CDR2 (germline): SNHLY, FYNNEI. The ends lost 7 bases at V and 4 bases at J; junction bases unmatched: 4. CDR3 length: 14 residues. Written as DNA, the CDR3 is TGTGCCAGCAAGGGACAGGGCGGCACCGGGGAGCTGTTTTTT. This translates into CASKGQGGTGELFF. Drawing the rest from reference TRBV2 and TRBJ2-2, the complete variable domain is EPEVTQTPSHQVTQMGQEVILRCVPISNHLYFYWYRQILGQKVEFLVSFYNNEISEKSEIFDDQFSVERPDGSNFTLKIRSTKLEDSAMYFCASKGQGGTGELFFGEGSRLTVL.

The chain recombines TRBV30 with TRBJ1-2, with D possibly TRBD1 on 6 matching bases. In germline, CDR1 is GTSNPN, CDR2 SVGIG (reference sequence). This CDR3 region has 15 residues. Trimming left V 0 bases short and J 3 bases short, with 14 bases between. In nucleotides, the CDR3 is TGTGCCTGGAGTGTAGGGGGGGGCAACTACTATGGCTACACCTTC. It is translated as CAWSVGGGNYYGYTF. Together with reference TRBV30 and TRBJ1-2, the CDR3 gives the full variable domain: SQTIHQWPATLVQPVGSPLSLECTVEGTSNPNLYWYRQAAGRGLQLLFYSVGIGQISSEVPQNLSASRPQDRQFILSSKKLLLSDSGFYLCAWSVGGGNYYGYTFGSGTRLTVV.

The genes are TRBV5-4 and TRBJ2-7; 7 bases fit TRBD1. V shed 4 bases and J 1 base; nucleotides not matched to a gene: 5. The CDR3 loop spans 14 amino acids. Germline CDR1 is SGHNT and CDR2 is YYREEE (reference sequence). DNA of the CDR3: TGTGCCAGCAGCAAACAGGGGACATCCTACGAGCAGTACTTC. Translating it yields CASSKQGTSYEQYF.

The V and J genes are TRBV21-1 and TRBJ1-6. TRBV21-1 is noted as a pseudogene. The CDR3 runs to 19 residues. In DNA form, the CDR3 reads TGTGCCAGCAGCAGACCCCGCGACCCGCTTAGCTCCTATAATTCACCCCTCCACTTT. Protein: CASSRPRDPLSSYNSPLHF.

J is TRBJ1-2 and V is TRBV19, with unresolved D. V was trimmed by 3 bases and J by 7 bases, leaving 9 bases between them. Germline V gene lookup returns CDR1 LNHDA and CDR2 SQIVND (reference sequence). The CDR3 has 12 amino acids. The CDR3 nucleotides are TGTGCCAGTAGTATCCCAGGAAGTGGCTACACCTTC. Translated, it gives CASSIPGSGYTF.

The chain joins TRBV7-6 to TRBJ2-5; D uncertain. V was clipped by 2 bases and J by 1 base, with 8 bases between them. There are 14 residues in the CDR3. CDR1 is SGHVS, CDR2 FNYEAQ, per germline. The CDR3 bases are TGTGCCAGCAGCTTATACGGTTCCCAAGAGACCCAGTACTTC. Amino acids: CASSLYGSQETQYF. The whole variable domain, filled in from reference TRBV7-6 and TRBJ2-5, reads GAGVSQSPRYKVTKRGQDVALRCDPISGHVSLYWYRQALGQGPEFLTYFNYEAQQDKSGLPNDRFSAERPEGSISTLTIQRTEQRDSAMYRCASSLYGSQETQYFGPGTRLLVL.